This T cell receptor beta chain was sequenced for a study of siplizumab effects on memory and regulatory T cells. TCRdb keeps only in-frame clones here, not all; method: immunoSEQ multiplex PCR. The table includes approximately 84,000 clones, around 93% detected once. The germline CDR1 and CDR2 sequences are WSHSY and SAAADI. The CDR3 consists of 15 residues. V was pared by 6 bases and J by 1 base, with 13 bases between. Material: CD8+ T cells sorted from blood. The TCR comes from a human donor in good health. The chain couples TRBV10-2 to TRBJ2-1; D unresolved. The CDR3 protein is CASRETGFSYNEQFF. The CDR3 DNA reads as TGCGCCAGCAGGGAAACGGGTTTTTCCTACAATGAGCAGTTCTTC.